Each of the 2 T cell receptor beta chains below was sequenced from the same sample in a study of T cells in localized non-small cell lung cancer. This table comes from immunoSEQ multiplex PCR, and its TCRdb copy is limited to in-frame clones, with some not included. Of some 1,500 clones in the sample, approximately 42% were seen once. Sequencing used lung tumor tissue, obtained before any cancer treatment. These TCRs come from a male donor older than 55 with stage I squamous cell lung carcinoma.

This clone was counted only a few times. The CDR3 DNA reads as TGTGCCAGCAGTTACGGGCTAGCGCGGGAGACCCAGTACTTC. Translated, it gives CASSYGLARETQYF. J is TRBJ2-5 and V is TRBV6-8, with a weak D call TRBD2 (6 bases). The CDR3 spans 14 residues. Germline values: CDR1 MNHGY, CDR2 SAAAGT. Trimming removed 2 bases from V and 5 bases from J, with 12 bases in between.

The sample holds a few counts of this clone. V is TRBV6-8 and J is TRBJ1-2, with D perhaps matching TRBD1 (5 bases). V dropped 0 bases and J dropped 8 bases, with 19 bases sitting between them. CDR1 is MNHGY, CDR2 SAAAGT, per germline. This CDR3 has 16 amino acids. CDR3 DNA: TGTGCCAGCAGTTACTCGAATAGCGGGACCACTATGGGCTACACCTTC. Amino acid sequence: CASSYSNSGTTMGYTF.